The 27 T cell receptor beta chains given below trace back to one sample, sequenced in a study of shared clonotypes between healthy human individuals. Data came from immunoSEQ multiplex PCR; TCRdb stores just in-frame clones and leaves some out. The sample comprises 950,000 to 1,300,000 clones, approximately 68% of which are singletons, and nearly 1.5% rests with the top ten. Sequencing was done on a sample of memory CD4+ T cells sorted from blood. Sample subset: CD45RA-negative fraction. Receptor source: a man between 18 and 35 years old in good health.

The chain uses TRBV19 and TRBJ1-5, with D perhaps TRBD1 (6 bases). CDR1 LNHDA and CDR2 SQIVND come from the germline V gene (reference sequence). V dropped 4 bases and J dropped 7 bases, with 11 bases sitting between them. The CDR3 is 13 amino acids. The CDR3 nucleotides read TGTGCCAGTAGTACTGTACAGGGCCAGCCCCAGCATTTT. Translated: CASSTVQGQPQHF. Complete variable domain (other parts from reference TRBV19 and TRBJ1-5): DGGITQSPKYLFRKEGQNVTLSCEQNLNHDAMYWYRQDPGQGLRLIYYSQIVNDFQKGDIAEGYSVSREKKESFPLTVTSAQKNPTAFYLCASSTVQGQPQHFGDGTRLSIL.

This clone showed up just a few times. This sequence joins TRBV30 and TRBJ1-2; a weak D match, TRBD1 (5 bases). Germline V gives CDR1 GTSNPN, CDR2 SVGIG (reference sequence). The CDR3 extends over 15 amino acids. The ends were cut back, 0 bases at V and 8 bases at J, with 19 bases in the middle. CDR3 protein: CAWSVLGHPPRGYTF. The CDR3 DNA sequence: TGTGCCTGGAGTGTACTTGGACATCCCCCTCGGGGCTACACCTTC.

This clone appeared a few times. The DNA for the CDR3 is TGTGCCAGCAGCGGAAACAGCGGGGTGGGCGGGGAGCTGTTTTTT. This gives the protein CASSGNSGVGGELFF. The chain links TRBV7-8 to TRBJ2-2; 7 bases are a match to TRBD2. CDR1 is SGHVS and CDR2 is FQNEAQ in the germline V gene. Trimming cost V 5 bases and J 7 bases; bases outside gene matches: 10. CDR3 size: 15 residues.

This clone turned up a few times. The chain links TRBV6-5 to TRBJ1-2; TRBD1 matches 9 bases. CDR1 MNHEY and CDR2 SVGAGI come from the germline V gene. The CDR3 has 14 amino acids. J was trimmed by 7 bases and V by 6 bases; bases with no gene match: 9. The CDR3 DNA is TGTGCCAGCAGCCCCGCACAGGGGGCGACTGGCTACACCTTC. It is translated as CASSPAQGATGYTF.

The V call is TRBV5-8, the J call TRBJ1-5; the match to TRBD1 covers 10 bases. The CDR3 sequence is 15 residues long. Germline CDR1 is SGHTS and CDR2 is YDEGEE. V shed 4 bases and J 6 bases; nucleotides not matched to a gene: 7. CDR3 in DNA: TGTGCCAGCAGCGCCGGGACAGGGGTGGGTCAGCCCCAGCATTTT. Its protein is CASSAGTGVGQPQHF.

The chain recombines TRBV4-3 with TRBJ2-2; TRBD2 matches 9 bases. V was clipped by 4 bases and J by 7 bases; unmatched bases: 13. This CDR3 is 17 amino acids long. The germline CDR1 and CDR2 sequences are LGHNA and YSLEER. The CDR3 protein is CASSPQASSGRGGELFF. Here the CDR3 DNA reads TGCGCCAGCAGCCCGCAAGCTAGTAGCGGGAGAGGCGGGGAGCTGTTTTTT.

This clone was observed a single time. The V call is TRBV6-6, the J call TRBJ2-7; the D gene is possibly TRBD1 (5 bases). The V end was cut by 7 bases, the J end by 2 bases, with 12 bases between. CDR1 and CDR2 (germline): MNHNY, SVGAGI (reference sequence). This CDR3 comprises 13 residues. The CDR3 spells CASTPQGTYEQYF. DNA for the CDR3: TGTGCCAGCACCCCCCAGGGAACCTACGAGCAGTACTTC.

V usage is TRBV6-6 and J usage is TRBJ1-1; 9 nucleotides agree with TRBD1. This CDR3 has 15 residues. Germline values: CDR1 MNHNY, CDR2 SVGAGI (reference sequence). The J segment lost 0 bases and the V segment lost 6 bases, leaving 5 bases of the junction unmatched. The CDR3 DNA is TGTGCCAGCAGCCTGACAGGGGGTATGAACACTGAAGCTTTCTTT. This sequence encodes CASSLTGGMNTEAFF.

CDR3 amino acids: CASSVAGTGLNSPLHF. The CDR3 nucleotides are TGTGCCAGCAGCGTCGCCGGGACAGGGCTTAATTCACCCCTCCACTTT. The J gene is TRBJ1-6, the V gene TRBV9; the match to TRBD1 covers 9 bases. Per the germline V gene, CDR1 is SGDLS and CDR2 is YYNGEE. The CDR3 is 16 amino acids. The V gene end was trimmed by 2 bases and the J gene end by 6 bases; junction bases not matched to a gene: 6.

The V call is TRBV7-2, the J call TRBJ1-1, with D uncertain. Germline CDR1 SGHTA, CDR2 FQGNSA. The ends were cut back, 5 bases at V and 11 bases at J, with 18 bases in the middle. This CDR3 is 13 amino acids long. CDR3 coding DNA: TGTGCCAGCAGCCGCACCCGGCAGGAAGGCGCTTTCTTT. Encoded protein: CASSRTRQEGAFF.

CDR3 DNA sequence: TGTGCCATCAGTTCCGGGACGGCTTACAATGAGCAGTTCTTC. Amino acids: CAISSGTAYNEQFF. This chain uses TRBV10-3 with TRBJ2-1, with D perhaps given as TRBD1 or TRBD2 (5 bases each). Between the trimmed V and J ends, which lost 5 bases and 4 bases, there was a span of 12 bases. The CDR3 covers 14 residues. Germline assignment: CDR1 ENHRY and CDR2 SYGVKD.

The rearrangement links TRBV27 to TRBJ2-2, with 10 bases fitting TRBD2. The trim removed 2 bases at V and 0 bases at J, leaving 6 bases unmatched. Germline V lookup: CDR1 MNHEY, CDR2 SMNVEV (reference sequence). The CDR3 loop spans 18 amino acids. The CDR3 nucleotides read TGTGCCAGCAGTTTAATTCGGGGACTAGCGTCGAACACCGGGGAGCTGTTTTTT. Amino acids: CASSLIRGLASNTGELFF.

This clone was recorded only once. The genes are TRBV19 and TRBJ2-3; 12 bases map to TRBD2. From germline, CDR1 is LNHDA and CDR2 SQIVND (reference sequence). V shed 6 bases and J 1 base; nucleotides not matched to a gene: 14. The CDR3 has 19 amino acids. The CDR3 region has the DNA TGTGCCAGTAGCCAACTAGCGGGGGGCTCTATTAGTGGCACAGATACGCAGTATTTT. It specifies CASSQLAGGSISGTDTQYF.

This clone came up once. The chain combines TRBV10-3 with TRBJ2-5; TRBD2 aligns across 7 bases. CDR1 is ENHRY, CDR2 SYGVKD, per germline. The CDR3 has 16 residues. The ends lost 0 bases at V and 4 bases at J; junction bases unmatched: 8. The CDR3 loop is CAISESREGPGETQYF. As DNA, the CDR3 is TGTGCCATCAGTGAGTCGAGGGAGGGGCCCGGAGAGACCCAGTACTTC.

The CDR3 reads CASSRSTGSTETQYF. Written as DNA, the CDR3 is TGTGCCAGCAGCCGATCGACAGGGTCTACGGAGACCCAGTACTTC. This chain connects TRBV5-6 to TRBJ2-5; 7 nucleotides agree with TRBD1. V lost 4 bases to trimming and J lost 5 bases; unmatched junction nucleotides: 11. Germline CDR1 and CDR2: SGHDT and YYEEEE. CDR3 length: 15 residues.

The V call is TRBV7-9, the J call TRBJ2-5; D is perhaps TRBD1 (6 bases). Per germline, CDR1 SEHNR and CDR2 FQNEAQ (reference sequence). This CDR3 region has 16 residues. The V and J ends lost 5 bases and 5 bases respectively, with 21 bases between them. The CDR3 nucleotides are TGTGCCAGCAGCGTAAACCCAGGGGCTAGCAGGGAGACCCAGTACTTC. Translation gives CASSVNPGASRETQYF.

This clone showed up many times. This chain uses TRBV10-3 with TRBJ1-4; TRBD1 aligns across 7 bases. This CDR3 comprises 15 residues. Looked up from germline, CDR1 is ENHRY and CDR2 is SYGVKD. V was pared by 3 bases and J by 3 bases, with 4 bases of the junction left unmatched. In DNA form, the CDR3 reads TGTGCCATCAGTGAAAGAGGGGGCGCTAATGAAAAACTGTTTTTT. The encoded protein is CAISERGGANEKLFF.

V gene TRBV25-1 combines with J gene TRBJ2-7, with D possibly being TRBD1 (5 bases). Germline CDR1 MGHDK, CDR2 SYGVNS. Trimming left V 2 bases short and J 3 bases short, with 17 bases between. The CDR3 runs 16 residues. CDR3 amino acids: CASSEEDINPYYEQYF. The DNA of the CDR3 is TGTGCCAGCAGTGAAGAGGACATCAACCCATACTACGAGCAGTACTTC.

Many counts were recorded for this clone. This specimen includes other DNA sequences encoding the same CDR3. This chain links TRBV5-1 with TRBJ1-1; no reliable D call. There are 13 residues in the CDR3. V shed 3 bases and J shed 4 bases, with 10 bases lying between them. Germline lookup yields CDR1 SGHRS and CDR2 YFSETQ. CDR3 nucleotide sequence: TGCGCCAGCAGCTCCGGATTCGGCACTGAAGCTTTCTTT. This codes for CASSSGFGTEAFF.

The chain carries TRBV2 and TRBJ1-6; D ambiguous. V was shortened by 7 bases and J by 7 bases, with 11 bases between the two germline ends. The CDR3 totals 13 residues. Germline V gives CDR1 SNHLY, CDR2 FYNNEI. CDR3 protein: CASMAGLNSPLHF. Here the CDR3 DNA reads TGTGCCAGCATGGCAGGCTTAAATTCACCCCTCCACTTT.

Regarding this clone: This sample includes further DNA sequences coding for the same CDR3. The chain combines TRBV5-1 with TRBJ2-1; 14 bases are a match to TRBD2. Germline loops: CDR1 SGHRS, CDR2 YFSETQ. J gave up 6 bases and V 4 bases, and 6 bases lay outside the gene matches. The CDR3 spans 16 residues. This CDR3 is CASSPGLAGVGNEQFF. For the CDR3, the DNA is TGCGCCAGCAGCCCGGGACTAGCGGGGGTGGGCAATGAGCAGTTCTTC.

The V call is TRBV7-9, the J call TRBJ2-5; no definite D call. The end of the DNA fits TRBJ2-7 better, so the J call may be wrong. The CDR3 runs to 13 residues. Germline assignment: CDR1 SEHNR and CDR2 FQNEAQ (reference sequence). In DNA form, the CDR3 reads TGTGCCAGCAGCCTCCCCGGAGCCTACGAGCAGTACTTC. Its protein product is CASSLPGAYEQYF.

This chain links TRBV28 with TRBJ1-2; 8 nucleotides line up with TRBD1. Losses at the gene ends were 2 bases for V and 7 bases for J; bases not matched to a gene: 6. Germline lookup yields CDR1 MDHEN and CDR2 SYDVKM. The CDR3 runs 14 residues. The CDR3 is CASSLQGAFGGYTF. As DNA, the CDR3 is TGTGCCAGCAGTTTACAGGGGGCGTTTGGTGGCTACACCTTC.

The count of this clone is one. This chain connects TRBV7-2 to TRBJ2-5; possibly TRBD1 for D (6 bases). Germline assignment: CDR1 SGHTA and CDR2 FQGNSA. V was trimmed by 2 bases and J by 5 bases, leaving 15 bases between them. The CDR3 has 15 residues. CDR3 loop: CASSLPGQRVETQYF. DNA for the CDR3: TGTGCCAGCAGCTTACCGGGACAAAGGGTGGAGACCCAGTACTTC. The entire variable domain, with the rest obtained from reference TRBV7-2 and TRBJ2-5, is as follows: GAGVSQSPSNKVTEKGKDVELRCDPISGHTALYWYRQSLGQGLEFLIYFQGNSAPDKSGLPSDRFSAERTGGSVSTLTIQRTQQEDSAVYLCASSLPGQRVETQYFGPGTRLLVL.

CDR3 in DNA: TGCGCCAGCAGCTTGGAGGGCAGAGATAGGGCTTTCTTT. Translating gives CASSLEGRDRAFF. The chain links TRBV5-1 to TRBJ1-1; D is uncertain. CDR3 length equals 13 residues. The germline V and J ends were trimmed by 0 bases and 11 bases, with 14 bases remaining between them. Per germline, CDR1 SGHRS and CDR2 YFSETQ.

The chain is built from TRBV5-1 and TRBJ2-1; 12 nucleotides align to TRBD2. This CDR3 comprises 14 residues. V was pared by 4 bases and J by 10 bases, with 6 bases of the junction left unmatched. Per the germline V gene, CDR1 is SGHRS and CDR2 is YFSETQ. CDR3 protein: CASSQGLAGLEQFF. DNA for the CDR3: TGCGCCAGCAGCCAAGGACTAGCGGGATTAGAGCAGTTCTTC.

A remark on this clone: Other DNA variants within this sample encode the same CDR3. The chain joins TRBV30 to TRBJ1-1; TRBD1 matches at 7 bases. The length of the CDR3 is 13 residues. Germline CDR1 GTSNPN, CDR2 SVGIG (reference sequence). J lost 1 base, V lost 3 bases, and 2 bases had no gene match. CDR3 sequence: CAWSGQANTEAFF. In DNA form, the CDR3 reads TGTGCCTGGAGCGGACAGGCGAACACTGAAGCTTTCTTT.